The 26 T cell receptor beta chains below were found in one sample sequenced in a study of T cell responses to AZD1222 COVID-19 vaccine. Assay used: immunoSEQ multiplex PCR; TCRdb lists only in-frame clones, some missing. The data contain about 99,000 clones, roughly 91% of them singletons. The sample was peripheral blood, taken on day 0 of AZD1222 vaccination. Source of these receptors: an adult in good health.

V and J are TRBV27 and TRBJ1-2; a weak D match, TRBD1 (5 bases). Germline V CDR1 and CDR2: MNHEY, SMNVEV (reference sequence). CDR3 length: 13 residues. The V end was cut by 6 bases, the J end by 8 bases, with 16 bases between. DNA of the CDR3: TGTGCCAGCAGCCCCGCGGGGCCTCGGGGCTACACCTTC. Its protein product is CASSPAGPRGYTF.

This chain uses TRBV30 with TRBJ1-5, with 10 bases that match TRBD1. Germline values: CDR1 GTSNPN, CDR2 SVGIG (reference sequence). The CDR3 has 15 amino acids. With 6 bases clipped from V and 2 bases from J, the junction kept 7 bases outside the gene matches. The CDR3, as DNA: TGTGCCTGCTCCGCCGGGACAGGGGGCAATCAGCCCCAGCATTTT. Translated, it gives CACSAGTGGNQPQHF.

The rearrangement joins TRBV3-1 (or the pseudogene TRBV3-2) to TRBJ2-3; 14 bases are shared with TRBD2. After removal of 8 bases from V and 3 bases from J, the junction contained 1 base not matched to a gene. This CDR3 is built from 14 residues. The germline gives CDR1 LGHDT, CDR2 YNNKEL (reference sequence). The CDR3 region is CASGTSGRTDTQYF. In DNA, the CDR3 is TGTGCCAGCGGGACTAGCGGGAGAACAGATACGCAGTATTTT.

The chain couples TRBV19 to TRBJ1-4, with TRBD1 identical over 10 bases. Germline values: CDR1 LNHDA, CDR2 SQIVND (reference sequence). The junction had 12 bases not matched to a gene; V was cut back by 9 bases and J by 2 bases. The CDR3 is 17 residues long. Here the CDR3 reads CASLDRDRGATNEKLFF. The CDR3 DNA follows: TGTGCCAGCCTCGACCGGGACAGGGGTGCCACTAATGAAAAACTGTTTTTT.

The rearrangement joins TRBV11-2 to TRBJ2-7, with TRBD2 identical over 7 bases. V gave up 5 bases and J gave up 2 bases; unmatched junction bases: 3. Germline values: CDR1 SGHAT, CDR2 FQNNGV. The CDR3 contains 13 residues. This chain's CDR3 is CASSLAATYEQYF. DNA of the CDR3: TGTGCCAGCAGCCTAGCGGCTACCTACGAGCAGTACTTC.

The V gene is TRBV30, the J gene TRBJ2-4; no firm D call. Per the germline V gene, CDR1 is GTSNPN and CDR2 is SVGIG (reference sequence). The CDR3 contains 13 residues. The V and J ends lost 2 bases and 1 base respectively, with 6 bases between them. CDR3 coding DNA: TGTGCCTGGAGTCCCTCGGCCAAAAACATTCAGTACTTC. This gives the protein CAWSPSAKNIQYF.

This clone turned up a few times. The chain couples TRBV14 to TRBJ1-2; D is perhaps TRBD1 (5 bases). V lost 4 bases and J 7 bases, leaving 19 bases between the germline ends. In germline, CDR1 is SGHDN, CDR2 FVKESK. The CDR3 loop spans 15 amino acids. The CDR3 spells CASSPWDVPGGGYTF. The CDR3, as DNA: TGTGCCAGCAGCCCTTGGGACGTCCCTGGCGGTGGCTACACCTTC.

The CDR3 region has the DNA TGTGCCAGCAGCCCGGGACGGTATCATGGCTACACCTTC. Translation: CASSPGRYHGYTF. The chain couples TRBV28 to TRBJ1-2, with D perhaps matching TRBD1 (5 bases). The CDR3 loop spans 13 amino acids. Germline lookup yields CDR1 MDHEN and CDR2 SYDVKM. V dropped 6 bases and J dropped 6 bases, with 14 bases sitting between them.

The chain couples TRBV4-2 to TRBJ2-3; TRBD2 matches 12 bases. V gave up 1 base and J gave up 4 bases; unmatched junction bases: 3. The length of the CDR3 is 16 residues. Per germline, CDR1 LGHNA and CDR2 YNFKEQ. The CDR3 is CASSQVGLAGPDTQYF. The CDR3, as DNA: TGTGCCAGCAGCCAAGTAGGACTAGCGGGACCAGATACGCAGTATTTT.

CDR3 residues: CASSPDRSGYTF. The DNA for the CDR3 is TGTGCCAGCAGTCCCGACAGGTCCGGCTACACCTTC. The chain recombines TRBV28 with TRBJ1-2; maybe TRBD1 (6 bases). CDR3 length: 12 amino acids. With 5 bases removed from V and 8 bases from J, the gap between germline ends came to 12 bases. Germline loops: CDR1 MDHEN, CDR2 SYDVKM.

In nucleotides, the CDR3 is TGTGCCTGGAGCTTTCAGGCAAATCAGCCCCAGCATTTT. This codes for CAWSFQANQPQHF. J is TRBJ1-5 and V is TRBV30; D gene unclear. CDR1 and CDR2 from the germline V gene are GTSNPN and SVGIG (reference sequence). With 3 bases removed from V and 4 bases from J, the gap between germline ends came to 10 bases. The CDR3 is 13 amino acids.

The rearrangement uses TRBV11-2 and TRBJ2-1; no clear D. The CDR3 has 12 amino acids. Germline CDR1 is SGHAT and CDR2 is FQNNGV. Deletions cut 5 bases from V and 9 bases from J, with 11 bases between. CDR3 sequence: CASSQGYGEQFF. CDR3 in DNA: TGTGCCAGCAGCCAAGGGTACGGTGAGCAGTTCTTC.

V and J are TRBV3-1 (or the pseudogene TRBV3-2) and TRBJ2-7; D tentatively reads TRBD1 or TRBD2 (6 bases each). Trimming left V 0 bases short and J 1 base short, with 13 bases between. The germline V gene has CDR1 LGHDT and CDR2 YNNKEL (reference sequence). The CDR3 is made up of 16 amino acids. CDR3 sequence reads: CASSQDKGGRSYEQYF. CDR3 nucleotide sequence: TGTGCCAGCAGCCAAGATAAGGGGGGTAGGTCCTACGAGCAGTACTTC.

This clone has only a few counts. As DNA, the CDR3 is TGTGCCAGCAGCCGGGACACAAATCAGCCCCAGCATTTT. It specifies CASSRDTNQPQHF. The chain links TRBV7-2 to TRBJ1-5; possible D gene TRBD1, 6 bases. The V and J ends lost 5 bases and 4 bases respectively, with 9 bases between them. The CDR3 length is 13 residues. The germline CDR1 and CDR2 sequences are SGHTA and FQGNSA.

The rearrangement links TRBV5-5 to TRBJ2-7, with no clear D. CDR3 length equals 13 residues. V lost 5 bases and J lost 1, with 10 bases in between. From germline, CDR1 is SGHKS and CDR2 YYEKEE (reference sequence). The CDR3 coding sequence is TGTGCCAGCAGTCCCCGGGTTTCCTACGAGCAGTACTTC. Amino acids: CASSPRVSYEQYF. The complete variable domain, with remaining parts taken from reference TRBV5-5 and TRBJ2-7, reads DAGVTQSPTHLIKTRGQQVTLRCSPISGHKSVSWYQQVLGQGPQFIFQYYEKEERGRGNFPDRFSARQFPNYSSELNVNALLLGDSALYLCASSPRVSYEQYFGPGTRLTVT.

This sequence joins TRBV5-5 and TRBJ1-6, with unresolved D. Trimming cost V 4 bases and J 9 bases, with 11 bases left between them. Per the germline V gene, CDR1 is SGHKS and CDR2 is YYEKEE (reference sequence). This CDR3 is 13 amino acids long. As DNA, the CDR3 is TGTGCCAGCAGCCCCCTGGGGATTTCACCCCTCCACTTT. Translated, it gives CASSPLGISPLHF.

The chain is built from TRBV6-2 or TRBV6-3 and TRBJ2-7; the match to TRBD1 covers 7 bases. The junction had 5 bases not matched to a gene; V was cut back by 4 bases and J by 5 bases. This CDR3 has 13 amino acids. The germline gives CDR1 MNHEY, CDR2 SVGEGT. CDR3 loop: CASSSTGTHEQYF. The DNA of the CDR3 is TGTGCCAGCAGTTCGACAGGGACCCACGAGCAGTACTTC.

The chain couples TRBV7-6 to TRBJ2-1; 9 bases agree with TRBD1. The ends lost 5 bases at V and 1 base at J; junction bases unmatched: 12. This CDR3 contains 18 residues. Germline CDR1 reads SGHVS; CDR2 reads FNYEAQ. The chain's CDR3 is CASSRHPGQGSSYNEQFF. The CDR3, as DNA: TGTGCCAGCAGCCGTCATCCGGGACAGGGTTCATCCTACAATGAGCAGTTCTTC.

The count of this clone is one. The chain recombines TRBV28 with TRBJ2-3; 8 bases line up with TRBD1. V lost 5 bases to trimming and J lost 1 base; unmatched junction nucleotides: 5. Germline V gives CDR1 MDHEN, CDR2 SYDVKM. The CDR3 sequence is 15 residues long. This chain's CDR3 is CASSIQGAGTDTQYF. Here the CDR3 DNA reads TGTGCCAGCAGTATTCAGGGGGCTGGCACAGATACGCAGTATTTT.

The chain links TRBV28 to TRBJ2-7; 11 bases are a match to TRBD2. J was trimmed by 2 bases and V by 3 bases; bases with no gene match: 3. Germline loops: CDR1 MDHEN, CDR2 SYDVKM. The CDR3 length is 15 residues. The CDR3 DNA is TGTGCCAGCAGTTTTTCACTAGCGGGAGCCTACGAGCAGTACTTC. The encoded protein is CASSFSLAGAYEQYF.

V is TRBV12-3 or TRBV12-4 and J is TRBJ2-7; unclear D gene. Trimming cost V 4 bases and J 0 bases, with 7 bases left between them. This CDR3 is built from 13 residues. The CDR3 DNA reads as TGTGCCAGCAGTTGGAGCAACTCCTACGAGCAGTACTTC. Translated, it gives CASSWSNSYEQYF.

The chain uses TRBV7-2 and TRBJ2-5, with D possibly TRBD2 on 5 matching bases. This CDR3 region has 12 residues. CDR1 is SGHTA and CDR2 is FQGNSA in the germline V gene. Between the trimmed V and J ends, which lost 7 bases and 8 bases, there was a span of 14 bases. CDR3 nucleotides: TGTGCCAGCACACCCGGGGAGAGAACCCAGTACTTC. It yields the protein CASTPGERTQYF.

The rearrangement joins TRBV5-1 to TRBJ2-7, with 7 bases aligning to TRBD2. Germline CDR1 is SGHRS and CDR2 is YFSETQ. J gave up 0 bases and V 2 bases, and 5 bases lay outside the gene matches. The CDR3 is made up of 15 amino acids. CDR3 nucleotides: TGCGCCAGCAGCTTATCGGGAGGCAACTCCTACGAGCAGTACTTC. Translating it yields CASSLSGGNSYEQYF.

The chain uses TRBV5-1 and TRBJ2-2; 8 bases match TRBD2. This CDR3 spans 15 amino acids. Germline CDR1 and CDR2: SGHRS and YFSETQ. V was clipped by 4 bases and J by 6 bases; unmatched bases: 8. The CDR3, as DNA: TGCGCCAGCAGCCCCCCGGGACTAGTCTCCGGGGAGCTGTTTTTT. Encoded protein: CASSPPGLVSGELFF.

V and J are TRBV28 and TRBJ2-7; perhaps D is TRBD1 or TRBD2 (5 bases each). This CDR3 has 11 amino acids. Deletions cut 4 bases from V and 4 bases from J, with 5 bases between. The V gene's germline CDR1 is MDHEN and CDR2 SYDVKM. CDR3 bases: TGTGCCAGCAGTTGGGGGTACGAGCAGTACTTC. Translated, it gives CASSWGYEQYF.

The genes are TRBV19 and TRBJ1-6, with no clear D. In germline, CDR1 is LNHDA, CDR2 SQIVND (reference sequence). The CDR3 length is 14 residues. Deletions cut 2 bases from V and 5 bases from J, with 7 bases between. The CDR3 DNA is TGTGCCAGTAGTATATATCAGGATAATTCACCCCTCCACTTT. Translated: CASSIYQDNSPLHF.